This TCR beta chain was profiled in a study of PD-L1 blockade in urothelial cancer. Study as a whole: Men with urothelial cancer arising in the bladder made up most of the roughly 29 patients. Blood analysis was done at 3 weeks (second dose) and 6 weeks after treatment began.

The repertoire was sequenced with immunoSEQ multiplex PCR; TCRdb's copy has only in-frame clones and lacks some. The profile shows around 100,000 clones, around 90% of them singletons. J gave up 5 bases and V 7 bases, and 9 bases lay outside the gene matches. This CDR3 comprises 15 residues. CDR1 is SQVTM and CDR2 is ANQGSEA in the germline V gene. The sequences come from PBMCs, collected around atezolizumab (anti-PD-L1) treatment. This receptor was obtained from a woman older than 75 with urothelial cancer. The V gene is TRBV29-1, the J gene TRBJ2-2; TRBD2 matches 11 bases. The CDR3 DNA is TGCAGCGCACAACTAGCGGGAGTAGGAACCGGGGAGCTGTTTTTT. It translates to CSAQLAGVGTGELFF.